This TCR beta chain was documented in a study of T cell responses to AZD1222 COVID-19 vaccine. Study observations and caveats: Repertoire sampling occurred only after the peak T cell response.

This clone is a singleton in its sample. Its antigen is unknown. Trimming removed 0 bases at V and 3 bases at J, with 9 bases between. The CDR3 loop spans 15 amino acids. Germline CDR1 is SEHNR and CDR2 is FQNEAQ (reference sequence). Profiling relied on immunoSEQ multiplex PCR, and the TCRdb table lists in-frame clones only, not all of them. Of about 150,000 clones listed, approximately 91% are singletons. The source of this sequence is an adult who received the AZD1222 COVID-19 vaccine. This rearrangement joins TRBV7-9 to TRBJ1-5; D unresolved. Material: peripheral blood, obtained 28 days after the second AZD1222 dose. The CDR3 reads CASSLAGTINQPQHF. CDR3 DNA: TGTGCCAGCAGCTTAGCAGGCACGATCAATCAGCCCCAGCATTTT.